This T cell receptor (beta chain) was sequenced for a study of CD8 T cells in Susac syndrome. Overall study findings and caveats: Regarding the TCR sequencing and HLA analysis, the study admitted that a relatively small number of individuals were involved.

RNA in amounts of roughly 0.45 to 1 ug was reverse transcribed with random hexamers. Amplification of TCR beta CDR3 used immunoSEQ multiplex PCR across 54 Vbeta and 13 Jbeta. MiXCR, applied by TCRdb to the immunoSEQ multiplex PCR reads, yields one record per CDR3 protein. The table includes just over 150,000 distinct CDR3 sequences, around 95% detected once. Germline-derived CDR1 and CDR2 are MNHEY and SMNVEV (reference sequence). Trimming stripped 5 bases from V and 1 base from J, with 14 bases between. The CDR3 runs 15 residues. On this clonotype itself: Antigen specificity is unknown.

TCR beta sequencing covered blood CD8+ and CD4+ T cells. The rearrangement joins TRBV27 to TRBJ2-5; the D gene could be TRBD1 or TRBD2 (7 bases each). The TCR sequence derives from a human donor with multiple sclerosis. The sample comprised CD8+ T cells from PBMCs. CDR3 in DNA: TGTGCCAGCAGTGCGATCAGGGGGGGCCAAGAGACCCAGTACTTC. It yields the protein CASSAIRGGQETQYF.